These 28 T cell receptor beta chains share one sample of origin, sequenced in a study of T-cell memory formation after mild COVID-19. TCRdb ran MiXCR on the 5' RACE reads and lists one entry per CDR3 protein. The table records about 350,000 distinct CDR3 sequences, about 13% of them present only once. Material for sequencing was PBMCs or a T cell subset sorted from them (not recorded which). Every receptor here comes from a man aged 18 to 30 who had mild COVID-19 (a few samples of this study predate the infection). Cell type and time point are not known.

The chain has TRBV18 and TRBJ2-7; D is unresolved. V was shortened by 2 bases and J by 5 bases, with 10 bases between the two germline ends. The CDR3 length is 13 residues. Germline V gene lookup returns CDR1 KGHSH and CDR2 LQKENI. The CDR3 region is CASSPSSRDEQYV. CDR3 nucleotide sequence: TGTGCCAGCTCACCAAGCAGCCGGGACGAGCAGTACGTC.

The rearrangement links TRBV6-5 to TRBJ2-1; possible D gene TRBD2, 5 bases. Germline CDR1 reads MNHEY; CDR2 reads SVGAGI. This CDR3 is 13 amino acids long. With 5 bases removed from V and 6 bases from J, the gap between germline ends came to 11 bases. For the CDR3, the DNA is TGTGCCAGCAGTACGCCTCGGGGCAATGAGCAGTTCTTC. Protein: CASSTPRGNEQFF.

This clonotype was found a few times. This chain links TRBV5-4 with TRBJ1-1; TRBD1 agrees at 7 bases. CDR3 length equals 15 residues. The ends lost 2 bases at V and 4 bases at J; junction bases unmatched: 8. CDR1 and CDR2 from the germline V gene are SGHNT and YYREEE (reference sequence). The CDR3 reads CASSFKTGKSTEAFF. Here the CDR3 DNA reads TGTGCCAGCAGCTTCAAGACAGGGAAGTCCACTGAAGCTTTCTTT.

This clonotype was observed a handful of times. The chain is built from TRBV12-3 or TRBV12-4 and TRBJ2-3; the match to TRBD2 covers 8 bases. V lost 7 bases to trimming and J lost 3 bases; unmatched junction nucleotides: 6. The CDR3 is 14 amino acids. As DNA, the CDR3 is TGTGCCAGCATTGCGGGACTAGAGACAGATACGCAGTATTTT. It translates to CASIAGLETDTQYF.

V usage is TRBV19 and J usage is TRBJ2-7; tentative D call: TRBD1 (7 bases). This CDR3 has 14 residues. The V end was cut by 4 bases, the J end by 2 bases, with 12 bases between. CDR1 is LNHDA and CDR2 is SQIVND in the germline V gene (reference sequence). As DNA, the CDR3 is TGTGCCAGTAGTACCCAGGGGGGCACCTACGAGCAGTACTTC. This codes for CASSTQGGTYEQYF.

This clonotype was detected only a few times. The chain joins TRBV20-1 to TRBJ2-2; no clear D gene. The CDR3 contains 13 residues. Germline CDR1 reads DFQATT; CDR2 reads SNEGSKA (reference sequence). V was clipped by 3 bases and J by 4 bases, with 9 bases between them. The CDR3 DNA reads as TGCAGTGCTAGTTCGGACCGCACCGGGGAGCTGTTTTTT. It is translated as CSASSDRTGELFF.

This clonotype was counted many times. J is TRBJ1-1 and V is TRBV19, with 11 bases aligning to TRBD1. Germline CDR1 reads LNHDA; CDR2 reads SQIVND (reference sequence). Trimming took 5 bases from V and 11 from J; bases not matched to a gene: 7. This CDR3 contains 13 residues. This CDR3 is CASSVPGQGVAFF. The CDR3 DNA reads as TGTGCCAGTAGTGTACCGGGACAGGGGGTGGCTTTCTTT.

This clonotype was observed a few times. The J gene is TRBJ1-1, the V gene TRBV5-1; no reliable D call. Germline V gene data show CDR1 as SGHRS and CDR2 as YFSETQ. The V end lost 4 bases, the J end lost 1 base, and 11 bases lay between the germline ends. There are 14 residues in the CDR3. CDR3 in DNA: TGCGCCAGCAGCCCTTACCTGGGGAACACTGAAGCTTTCTTT. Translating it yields CASSPYLGNTEAFF.

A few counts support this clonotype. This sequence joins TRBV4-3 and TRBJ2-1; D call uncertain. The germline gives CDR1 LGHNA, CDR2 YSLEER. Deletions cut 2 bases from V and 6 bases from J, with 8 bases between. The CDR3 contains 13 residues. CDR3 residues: CASSQLSGNEQFF. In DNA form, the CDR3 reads TGCGCCAGCAGCCAATTAAGTGGCAATGAGCAGTTCTTC.

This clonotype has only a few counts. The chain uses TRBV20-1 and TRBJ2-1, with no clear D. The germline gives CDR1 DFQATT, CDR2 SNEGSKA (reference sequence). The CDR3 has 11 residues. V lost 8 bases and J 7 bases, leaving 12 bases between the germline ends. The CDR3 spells CSTEPVNEQFF. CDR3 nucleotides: TGCAGTACCGAACCGGTAAATGAGCAGTTCTTC.

The CDR3 sequence is CASSLGGAGASYNEQFF. For the CDR3, the DNA is TGTGCCAGCAGCTTAGGGGGGGCGGGGGCGTCCTACAATGAGCAGTTCTTC. The chain employs TRBV7-8 and TRBJ2-1; tentatively, D is TRBD2 (7 bases). The CDR3 length is 17 residues. V was pared by 1 base and J by 1 base, with 14 bases between. Germline assignment: CDR1 SGHVS and CDR2 FQNEAQ.

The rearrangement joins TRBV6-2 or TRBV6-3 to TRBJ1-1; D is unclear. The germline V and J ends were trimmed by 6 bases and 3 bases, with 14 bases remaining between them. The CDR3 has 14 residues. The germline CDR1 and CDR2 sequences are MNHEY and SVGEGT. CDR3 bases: TGTGCCAGCAGACCCGGACGTCGGGACACTGAAGCTTTCTTT. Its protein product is CASRPGRRDTEAFF.

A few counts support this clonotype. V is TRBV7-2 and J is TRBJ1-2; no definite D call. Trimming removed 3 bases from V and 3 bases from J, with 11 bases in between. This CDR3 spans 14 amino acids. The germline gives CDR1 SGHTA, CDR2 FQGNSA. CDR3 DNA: TGTGCCAGCAGCTTTTCGACACAACACTATGGCTACACCTTC. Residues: CASSFSTQHYGYTF.

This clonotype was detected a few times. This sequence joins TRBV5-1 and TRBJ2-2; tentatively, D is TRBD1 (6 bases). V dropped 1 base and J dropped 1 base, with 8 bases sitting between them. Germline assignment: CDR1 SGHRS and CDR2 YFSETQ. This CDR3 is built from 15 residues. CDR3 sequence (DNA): TGCGCCAGCAGCTTGAAGGACAGGAACACCGGGGAGCTGTTTTTT. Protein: CASSLKDRNTGELFF.

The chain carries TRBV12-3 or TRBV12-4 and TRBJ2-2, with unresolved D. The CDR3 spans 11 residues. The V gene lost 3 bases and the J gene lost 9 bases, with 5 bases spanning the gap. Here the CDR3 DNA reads TGTGCCAGCAGTTTGAAAAGGGAGCTGTTTTTT. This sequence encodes CASSLKRELFF.

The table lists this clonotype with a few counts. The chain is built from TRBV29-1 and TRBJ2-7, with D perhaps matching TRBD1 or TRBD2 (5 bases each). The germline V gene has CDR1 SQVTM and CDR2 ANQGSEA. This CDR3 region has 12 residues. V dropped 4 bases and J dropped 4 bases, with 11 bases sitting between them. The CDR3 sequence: CSVGRDRYEQYF. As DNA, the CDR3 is TGCAGCGTTGGACGGGACCGGTACGAGCAGTACTTC.

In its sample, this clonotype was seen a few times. The CDR3 coding sequence is TGTGCCACCAGTGATTTGCGGGGCCAGGCGGATACGCAGTATTTT. This translates into CATSDLRGQADTQYF. The chain links TRBV24-1 to TRBJ2-3, with D perhaps matching TRBD1 or TRBD2 (5 bases each). V was clipped by 0 bases and J by 6 bases, with 12 bases between them. Germline values: CDR1 KGHDR, CDR2 SFDVKD. The CDR3 runs 15 residues.

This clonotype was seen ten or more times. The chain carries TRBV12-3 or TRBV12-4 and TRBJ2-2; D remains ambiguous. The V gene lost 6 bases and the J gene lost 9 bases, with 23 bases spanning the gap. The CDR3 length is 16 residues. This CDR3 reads CASRDESGSSYRELFF. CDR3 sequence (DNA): TGTGCCAGCAGGGACGAATCGGGCTCTTCCTATCGGGAGCTGTTTTTT.

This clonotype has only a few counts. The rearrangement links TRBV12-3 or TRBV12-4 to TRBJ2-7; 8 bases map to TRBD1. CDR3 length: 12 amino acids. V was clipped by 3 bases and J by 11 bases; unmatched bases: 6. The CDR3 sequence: CASSFYGTGKYF. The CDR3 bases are TGTGCCAGCAGTTTTTATGGGACAGGAAAGTACTTC.

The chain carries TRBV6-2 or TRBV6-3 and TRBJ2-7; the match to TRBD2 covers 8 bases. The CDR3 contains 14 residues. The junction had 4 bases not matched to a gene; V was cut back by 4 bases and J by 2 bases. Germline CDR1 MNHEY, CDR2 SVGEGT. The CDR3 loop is CASSFERGPYEQYF. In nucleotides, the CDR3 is TGTGCCAGCAGTTTCGAGCGGGGGCCCTACGAGCAGTACTTC.

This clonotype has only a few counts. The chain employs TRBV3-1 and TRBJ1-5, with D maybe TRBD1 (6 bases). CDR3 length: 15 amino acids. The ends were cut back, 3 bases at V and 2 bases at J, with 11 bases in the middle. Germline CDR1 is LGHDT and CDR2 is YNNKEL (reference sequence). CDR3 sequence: CASSQQPGGNQPQHF. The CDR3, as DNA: TGTGCCAGCAGCCAGCAACCAGGGGGCAATCAGCCCCAGCATTTT.

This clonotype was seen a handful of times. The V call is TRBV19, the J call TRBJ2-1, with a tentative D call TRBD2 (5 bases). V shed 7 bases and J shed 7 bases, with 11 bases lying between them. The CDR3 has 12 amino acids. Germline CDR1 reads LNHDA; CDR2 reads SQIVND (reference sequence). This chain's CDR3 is CASTQSGNEQFF. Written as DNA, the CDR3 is TGTGCCAGTACCCAATCGGGGAATGAGCAGTTCTTC.

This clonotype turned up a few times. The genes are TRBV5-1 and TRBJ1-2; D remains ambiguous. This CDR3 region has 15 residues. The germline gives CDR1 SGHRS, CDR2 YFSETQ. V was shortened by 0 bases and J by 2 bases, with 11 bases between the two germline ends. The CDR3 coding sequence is TGCGCCAGCAGCTTGGGACTTGGCTTGAACTATGGCTACACCTTC. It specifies CASSLGLGLNYGYTF.

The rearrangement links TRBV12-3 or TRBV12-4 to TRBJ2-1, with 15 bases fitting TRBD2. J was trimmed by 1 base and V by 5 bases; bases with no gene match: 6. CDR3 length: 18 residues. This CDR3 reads CASSPGTSGGNSYNEQFF. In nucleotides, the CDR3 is TGTGCCAGCAGTCCCGGGACTAGCGGGGGGAATTCCTACAATGAGCAGTTCTTC.

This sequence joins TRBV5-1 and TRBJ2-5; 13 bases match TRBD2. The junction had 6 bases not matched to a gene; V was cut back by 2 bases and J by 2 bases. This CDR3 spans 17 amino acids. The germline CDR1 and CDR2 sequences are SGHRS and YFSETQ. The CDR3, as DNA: TGCGCCAGCAGCTTTGGACTAGCGGGGGATGTACAAGAGACCCAGTACTTC. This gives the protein CASSFGLAGDVQETQYF.

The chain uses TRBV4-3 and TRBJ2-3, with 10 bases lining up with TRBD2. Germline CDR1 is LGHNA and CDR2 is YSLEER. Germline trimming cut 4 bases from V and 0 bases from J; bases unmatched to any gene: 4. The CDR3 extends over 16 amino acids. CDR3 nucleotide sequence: TGCGCCAGCAGCCGACGGACTAGCGGAAGCACAGATACGCAGTATTTT. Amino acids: CASSRRTSGSTDTQYF.

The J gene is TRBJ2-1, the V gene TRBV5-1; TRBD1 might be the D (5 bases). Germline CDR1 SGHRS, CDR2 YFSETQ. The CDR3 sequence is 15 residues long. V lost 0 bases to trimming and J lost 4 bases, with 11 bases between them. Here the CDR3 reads CASSLADTTYNEQFF. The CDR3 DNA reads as TGCGCCAGCAGCTTGGCGGACACTACTTACAATGAGCAGTTCTTC.

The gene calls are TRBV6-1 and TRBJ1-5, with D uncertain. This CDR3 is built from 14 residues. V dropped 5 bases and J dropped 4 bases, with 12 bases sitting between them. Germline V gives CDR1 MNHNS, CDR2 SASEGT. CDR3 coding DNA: TGTGCCAGCAGTCCAGAAAGGGCTAATCAGCCCCAGCATTTT. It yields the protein CASSPERANQPQHF.